This TCR beta chain was obtained from a study of T cells in Graves' hyperthyroidism and ophthalmopathy. Amplification of TCR beta CDR3 regions was performed using RNA transcripts as template. First-round RT-PCR of the TCR CDR3 relied on the HTBI primer set. TCRdb fed the multiplex PCR reads into MiXCR, producing one record per CDR3 protein. Here the sample spans hundreds of thousands of distinct CDR3 sequences, less than 15% being singletons. This clonotype was observed at least ten times. The J segment lost 3 bases and the V segment lost 5 bases, leaving 11 bases of the junction unmatched. The CDR3 is made up of 16 amino acids. Germline V lookup: CDR1 SNHLY, CDR2 FYNNEI.

The sample consisted of blood. The TCR sequence derives from a woman younger than 30 with Graves' hyperthyroidism. This chain uses TRBV2 with TRBJ2-7, with 9 bases matching TRBD1. For the CDR3, the DNA is TGTGCCAGCAGTCCAAGGGGGGGACAGGGTCGCTACGAGCAGTACTTC. Its protein product is CASSPRGGQGRYEQYF. Full variable domain (rest looked up from reference TRBV2 and TRBJ2-7): EPEVTQTPSHQVTQMGQEVILRCVPISNHLYFYWYRQILGQKVEFLVSFYNNEISEKSEIFDDQFSVERPDGSNFTLKIRSTKLEDSAMYFCASSPRGGQGRYEQYFGPGTRLTVT.